These T cell receptor beta chains were read from a single sample in a study of blood T cell repertoires in COVID-19. Profiling relied on immunoSEQ multiplex PCR, and the TCRdb table lists in-frame clones only, not all of them. Of about 300,000 clones listed, about 85% are singletons. Input material: peripheral blood. Receptor source: a man younger than 35 with active or convalescent COVID-19. Both conserved end residues are part of each CDR3. D genes are given only for firm matches. Rows may omit the clone size; those that give it use once, few, many or a size class.

j_gene: TRBJ1-4; d_gene: NA; v_gene: TRBV9; abundance: NA; CDR3aa: CASSSLGALNEKLFF
j_gene: TRBJ2-4; d_gene: NA; v_gene: TRBV6-5; abundance: NA; CDR3aa: CASRDSTANIQYF
j_gene: TRBJ1-1; d_gene: NA; v_gene: TRBV15; abundance: NA; CDR3aa: CATSRRGIGEAFF
j_gene: TRBJ2-5; d_gene: TRBD1; v_gene: TRBV18; abundance: NA; CDR3aa: CASSQGTEGTQYF
j_gene: TRBJ1-3; d_gene: TRBD1; v_gene: TRBV18; abundance: NA; CDR3aa: CASSRDRGEGNTIYF
j_gene: TRBJ1-2; d_gene: NA; v_gene: TRBV7-9; abundance: NA; CDR3aa: CASKSPGQNYGYTF
j_gene: TRBJ1-3; d_gene: NA; v_gene: TRBV19; abundance: NA; CDR3aa: CASTPRWASSGNTIYF
j_gene: TRBJ1-6; d_gene: TRBD1; v_gene: TRBV5-1; abundance: NA; CDR3aa: CASSPDRVESPLHF
j_gene: TRBJ1-1; d_gene: TRBD1; v_gene: TRBV14; abundance: NA; CDR3aa: CASSQRFWTGGRDTEAFF
j_gene: TRBJ2-7; d_gene: NA; v_gene: TRBV27; abundance: once; CDR3aa: CASAPGGSAYEQYF
j_gene: TRBJ2-1; d_gene: TRBD2; v_gene: TRBV28; abundance: NA; CDR3aa: CASSTSGRQNEQFF
j_gene: TRBJ1-6; d_gene: TRBD1; v_gene: TRBV11-2; abundance: NA; CDR3aa: CASSLGTGGNSPLHF
j_gene: TRBJ1-2; d_gene: NA; v_gene: TRBV7-2; abundance: once; CDR3aa: CASSLPTALYGYTF
j_gene: TRBJ1-2; d_gene: NA; v_gene: TRBV29-1; abundance: NA; CDR3aa: CSVTGNYGYTF
j_gene: TRBJ2-3; d_gene: TRBD2; v_gene: TRBV27; abundance: once; CDR3aa: CASSTLAGGLGDTQYF
j_gene: TRBJ2-5; d_gene: NA; v_gene: TRBV18; abundance: NA; CDR3aa: CASSPSARNYQETQYF
j_gene: TRBJ2-5; d_gene: NA; v_gene: TRBV11-2; abundance: NA; CDR3aa: CASRPDLGTETQYF
j_gene: TRBJ1-1; d_gene: TRBD1; v_gene: TRBV9; abundance: few; CDR3aa: CASSGQGRPNTEAFF
j_gene: TRBJ1-5; d_gene: TRBD1; v_gene: TRBV6-5; abundance: NA; CDR3aa: CASSRTGRNQPQHF
j_gene: TRBJ1-1; d_gene: NA; v_gene: TRBV6-2/TRBV6-3; abundance: NA; CDR3aa: CASSTVNTEAFF
j_gene: TRBJ2-7; d_gene: TRBD2; v_gene: TRBV7-2; abundance: once; CDR3aa: CASSPSGGLNYEQYF
j_gene: TRBJ1-4; d_gene: TRBD1; v_gene: TRBV7-2; abundance: few; CDR3aa: CASSKSPQGEKLFF
j_gene: TRBJ2-1; d_gene: NA; v_gene: TRBV6-2/TRBV6-3; abundance: NA; CDR3aa: CASSYQRASYNEQFF
j_gene: TRBJ2-3; d_gene: TRBD1; v_gene: TRBV15; abundance: NA; CDR3aa: CATSRGHRTGADTQYF
j_gene: TRBJ2-1; d_gene: TRBD1; v_gene: TRBV15; abundance: NA; CDR3aa: CATSRDQDRGREQFF
j_gene: TRBJ1-2; d_gene: NA; v_gene: TRBV5-1; abundance: once; CDR3aa: CASSLAGGRDNYGYTF
j_gene: TRBJ2-2; d_gene: TRBD1; v_gene: TRBV28; abundance: NA; CDR3aa: CASSAGTVAWTGELFF
j_gene: TRBJ2-7; d_gene: TRBD1; v_gene: TRBV9; abundance: NA; CDR3aa: CASSPRQGRNYEQYF
j_gene: TRBJ1-2; d_gene: TRBD1; v_gene: TRBV27; abundance: NA; CDR3aa: CASTGQGAGYTF
j_gene: TRBJ1-2; d_gene: NA; v_gene: TRBV19; abundance: NA; CDR3aa: CASSLGQLTNYGYTF
j_gene: TRBJ1-2; d_gene: NA; v_gene: TRBV4-3; abundance: many; CDR3aa: CASSQEVDSNYGYTF
j_gene: TRBJ1-5; d_gene: NA; v_gene: TRBV7-9; abundance: NA; CDR3aa: CASSLAGGFQPQHF
j_gene: TRBJ1-1; d_gene: NA; v_gene: TRBV10-1; abundance: NA; CDR3aa: CASRTARNTEAFF
j_gene: TRBJ2-7; d_gene: NA; v_gene: TRBV27; abundance: few; CDR3aa: CASSSFGGRLEQYF
j_gene: TRBJ1-4; d_gene: NA; v_gene: TRBV7-9; abundance: many; CDR3aa: CASSSLGHLATNEKLFF
j_gene: TRBJ2-5; d_gene: NA; v_gene: TRBV5-1; abundance: NA; CDR3aa: CASSLGGRGAETQYF
j_gene: TRBJ1-2; d_gene: TRBD1; v_gene: TRBV9; abundance: NA; CDR3aa: CASSAAGTGGGYTF
j_gene: TRBJ2-2; d_gene: NA; v_gene: TRBV20-1; abundance: NA; CDR3aa: CSASYGSTNTGELFF
j_gene: TRBJ1-2; d_gene: NA; v_gene: TRBV3-1/TRBV3-2; abundance: few; CDR3aa: CASSQDVGTQYGYTF
j_gene: TRBJ1-1; d_gene: NA; v_gene: TRBV7-6; abundance: NA; CDR3aa: CASSSYRNTEAFF
j_gene: TRBJ2-2; d_gene: TRBD2; v_gene: TRBV7-9; abundance: NA; CDR3aa: CASTTRAGENTGELFF
j_gene: TRBJ1-5; d_gene: NA; v_gene: TRBV15; abundance: NA; CDR3aa: CATSRDGGGGQPQHF
j_gene: TRBJ1-1; d_gene: TRBD1; v_gene: TRBV6-1; abundance: NA; CDR3aa: CASSERGLLTEAFF
j_gene: TRBJ2-7; d_gene: TRBD1; v_gene: TRBV19; abundance: once; CDR3aa: CASSPLIGQAYEQYF
j_gene: TRBJ2-7; d_gene: TRBD1; v_gene: TRBV5-1; abundance: NA; CDR3aa: CASSLAGQEIYEQYF
j_gene: TRBJ1-1; d_gene: NA; v_gene: TRBV4-3; abundance: once; CDR3aa: CASSPAPYPRQDNTEAFF
j_gene: TRBJ2-3; d_gene: TRBD2; v_gene: TRBV11-2; abundance: NA; CDR3aa: CASSLSRSARGDTDTQYF
j_gene: TRBJ2-7; d_gene: NA; v_gene: TRBV28; abundance: few; CDR3aa: CASSLTGPYYEQYF
j_gene: TRBJ1-2; d_gene: NA; v_gene: TRBV2; abundance: once; CDR3aa: CASNRGDYGYTF
j_gene: TRBJ1-2; d_gene: TRBD1; v_gene: TRBV7-9; abundance: once; CDR3aa: CASSAGQGYGYTF
j_gene: TRBJ2-3; d_gene: NA; v_gene: TRBV21-1; abundance: NA; CDR3aa: CASSKLSRGGTDTQYF
j_gene: TRBJ2-1; d_gene: TRBD2; v_gene: TRBV5-1; abundance: NA; CDR3aa: CASSPLLAGDKIGEQFF
j_gene: TRBJ1-6; d_gene: TRBD1; v_gene: TRBV30; abundance: NA; CDR3aa: CASTGGNSPLHF
j_gene: TRBJ1-1; d_gene: TRBD1; v_gene: TRBV2; abundance: few; CDR3aa: CASRGQGLTEAFF